This T cell receptor beta chain was profiled in a study of T cell repertoires in cytomegalovirus infection. Whole-study context: Researchers turned to recently identified HLA-C-restricted CMV epitopes as well as well-studied HLA-B-restricted ones. Public TCR beta signatures were indicative of both CMV infection and a matching HLA type.

TCRdb reprocessed the reads via MiXCR and lists one record per CDR3 protein. The repertoire holds 650,000 to 900,000 distinct CDR3 sequences, 25% to 35% seen once, with over 10% in the top ten. Germline lookup yields CDR1 SGHAT and CDR2 FQNNGV. There are 15 residues in the CDR3. Overall study results and limits: HLA-C-restricted TCR beta clonotypes specific for CMV led the ex vivo response.

In regard to this clonotype: Its antigen remains unidentified. A much larger clonotype is one base distant, so this may be a read error.

The receptor's source is a human donor in good health (CMV status not recorded). Some clones in this sample may be carry-over from other donors' samples. The chain is built from TRBV11-2 and TRBJ2-3; D is perhaps TRBD1 (6 bases). The sequencing used cultured CD8+ T cells from PBMCs, collected from culture after CMV antigen stimulation. CDR3 sequence (DNA): TGTGTCAGCAGCTTAGATACAGGGAACACAGATACGCAGTATTTT. This encodes CVSSLDTGNTDTQYF.